Listed below are T cell receptor beta chains from one sample, sequenced in a study of cytomegalovirus exposure and HLA in healthy donors. Only in-frame clones appear in the TCRdb table, and some are missing; sequencing was by immunoSEQ multiplex PCR. The repertoire consists of 90,000 to 140,000 clones, with 75% to 85% occurring once and the leading ten covering about 5.9%. The sequencing input was PBMCs. These receptors were collected from a man aged 18 to 30 in good health and CMV-seronegative. The CDR3 runs from the conserved cysteine through the conserved F or W. Each record gives: D gene, J gene, clone size, V gene, CDR3 protein, CDR3 DNA. The D gene is left open where the match is weak. Clone size is shown for a subset of rows, as once, few, many or a class of expanded clone.

D: TRBD2
J: TRBJ2-1
size: -
V: TRBV28
CDR3: CASSEGGLAGSYNEQFF
DNA: TGTGCCAGCAGTGAAGGAGGACTAGCGGGAAGTTACAATGAGCAGTTCTTC

D: TRBD2
J: TRBJ2-2
size: once
V: TRBV28
CDR3: CASRGRLARTGELFF
DNA: TGTGCCAGCAGAGGAAGACTAGCGAGGACCGGGGAGCTGTTTTTT

D: TRBD1
J: TRBJ2-7
size: -
V: TRBV29-1
CDR3: CSVHHGTGGYEQYF
DNA: TGCAGCGTTCATCACGGGACAGGGGGGTATGAGCAGTACTTC

D: TRBD1
J: TRBJ2-1
size: -
V: TRBV7-7
CDR3: CASSFDRAPYNEQFF
DNA: TGTGCCAGCAGCTTTGACAGGGCACCCTACAATGAGCAGTTCTTC

D: -
J: TRBJ2-1
size: -
V: TRBV19
CDR3: CASSPGTEQFF
DNA: TGTGCCAGTAGTCCCGGGACAGAGCAGTTCTTC

D: TRBD2
J: TRBJ2-5
size: once
V: TRBV15
CDR3: CATSRATSQAETQYF
DNA: TGTGCCACCAGCAGAGCGACTAGCCAGGCAGAGACCCAGTACTTC

D: -
J: TRBJ1-1
size: -
V: TRBV5-6
CDR3: CASSLAGRYTEAFF
DNA: TGTGCCAGCAGCTTGGCAGGGAGGTACACTGAAGCTTTCTTT

D: TRBD2
J: TRBJ2-3
size: -
V: TRBV7-3
CDR3: CASSPSGGTQYF
DNA: TGTGCCAGCAGCCCATCGGGAGGTACGCAGTATTTT

D: TRBD1
J: TRBJ2-7
size: -
V: TRBV5-1
CDR3: CASRRDSSYEQYF
DNA: TGCGCCAGCAGAAGGGACAGTTCCTACGAGCAGTACTTC

D: TRBD2
J: TRBJ2-5
size: -
V: TRBV28
CDR3: CASSYGTSYSETQYF
DNA: TGTGCCAGCAGTTACGGGACTAGCTATTCAGAGACCCAGTACTTC

D: -
J: TRBJ1-2
size: -
V: TRBV27
CDR3: CATRTANYGYTF
DNA: TGTGCCACCCGGACAGCTAACTATGGCTACACCTTC

D: TRBD2
J: TRBJ2-3
size: once
V: TRBV5-4
CDR3: CASSLAGDGADTQYF
DNA: TGTGCCAGCAGCTTAGCGGGAGATGGTGCGGATACGCAGTATTTT

D: TRBD2
J: TRBJ2-3
size: -
V: TRBV28
CDR3: CASSLSRTSGYTDTQYF
DNA: TGTGCCAGCAGTTTATCCCGGACTAGCGGATACACAGATACGCAGTATTTT

D: TRBD1
J: TRBJ2-3
size: -
V: TRBV27
CDR3: CASSLSWTGGSDTQYF
DNA: TGTGCCAGCAGTTTATCGTGGACAGGGGGCTCAGATACGCAGTATTTT

D: -
J: TRBJ1-1
size: -
V: TRBV11-3
CDR3: CASSLAGNTEAFF
DNA: TGTGCCAGCAGCTTAGCAGGGAACACTGAAGCTTTCTTT